This T cell receptor beta chain appears in the sequencing data of a study of cytomegalovirus exposure and HLA in healthy donors (TCRdb year 2017). Some background on the complete study: According to an earlier analysis of 587 of the donors, about 190 million T cells yielded roughly 110 million unique TCR beta sequences and around 300 Gb of sequence data. Approximately 300 gigabases of sequencing data and approximately 93 million unique TCR sequences were included in an early release covering over 600 HLA-typed donors. The genetic ancestry cluster associated with self-reported Caucasian donors included around 76% of the 300 to 400 genotyped donors. The study aimed to test whether signatures of past pathogen exposure could be identified by cataloging public T cell receptors. Using immunosequencing, the study profiled T cell repertoires from some 670 subjects and related those repertoires to cytomegalovirus serostatus. A separate validation cohort of roughly 120 different subjects was used in addition to the roughly 720-subject first cohort. To predict cytomegalovirus infection status, the study combined high-throughput TCR immunosequencing, statistical association of individual TCRs with disease status, and machine learning. A later analysis re-analyzed previously published TCR beta repertoires from 600 to 850 donors and added high-resolution HLA genotyping to study TCR occurrence patterns. Rather than drawing on any new phenotypic data, the later analysis identified candidate immune exposures from TCR beta sequences and the way those sequences occurred across donors. To decide whether each TCR beta V gene segment behaved as functional or pseudogenic, an earlier analysis of some 570 of the donors relied on high-throughput TCR beta sequencing. Donor age, sex, ethnicity and CMV serostatus were collected together with the repertoire data. A later genetic analysis used genome-wide SNP genotypes for about 65% of the roughly 700 donors, treating that subset as a discovery cohort. All discovery cohort repertoires had been generated using a single sequencing platform. Both class I and class II loci were covered by HLA typing, at four-digit resolution. The number of typed donors differed by locus: about 620-630 for A, B, C, DRB1 and DQB1; about 520 for DQA1; around 580 for DPA1; and some 450 for DPB1. A handful of DR-DQ haplotypes were handled as single units for association and clustering because linkage in the cohort was strong. On average, over 200,000 unique TCR beta nucleotide sequences were sequenced per donor among roughly 430 genotyped donors of the cohort, with about 19% of those sequences being non-productive. Study-wide conclusions, independent of this receptor: Some IMGT-functional V segments, including TRBV6-2 and TRBV6-3, could not be distinguished by the 87-base-pair reads and were therefore excluded. The cohort was sequenced for TCR beta chains only, and without alpha or paired-chain data the features that could be detected were limited. It was suggested by the authors that the approach could potentially be generalized to other disease states and immunological phenotypes. Cytomegalovirus status was reported to be diagnosed by the classifier with high specificity and sensitivity in both the original and validation cohorts. The study gave a list of 150 to 200 TCR beta chains associated with cytomegalovirus. Most CMV-associated TCR beta chains appeared to be HLA-restricted in a later analysis, and the HLA associations seemed to be driven largely by CMV exposure. Immune exposure information for the cohort was limited to CMV serostatus. According to a later genetic analysis, donors in an Asian-associated ancestry cluster had fewer N-insertions in productive TCRs than the approximately 700-donor mean. An association between a missense DCLRE1C variant and V-gene and J-gene trimming of TCR beta chains was found in a later genetic analysis and replicated in an independent cohort. According to a later analysis, TCR association rates differed among HLA loci, with DRB1 alleles showing the most associated TCRs and HLA-C alleles showing the fewest. An earlier analysis of approximately 570 of the donors showed that most TCR beta V segments appeared in productive rearrangements either about 90% or about 30% of the time, which broadly matched IMGT annotations. Roughly uniform sequencing depth across donors was assumed in presence/absence analyses, although this assumption may not hold. Across donors, most TCR sequences were observed very rarely, whereas some public TCRs were present in many individuals. Several of the top co-occurrence clusters appeared to be linked to parvovirus B19, influenza, CMV and Epstein-Barr virus, according to a later analysis. In vitro tests confirmed that a few of the cytomegalovirus-associated TCR beta chains recognize cytomegalovirus antigens. A further reported finding was that TCR beta sequences accurately predicted the HLA-A and HLA-B alleles for most subjects in the first cohort. HLA typing was unavailable for some donors at each locus, so association tests used only the typed subset. A cluster of highly shared sequence variants was judged likely to be a technical artifact of the sequencing pipeline. Linkage disequilibrium might explain the correlated functional status among segregating V segments, but an unknown experimental factor could not be ruled out. Because counts were too low, 15 to 20 rarely observed V segments, including chromosome 9 orphons, were excluded from the earlier analysis of a few hundred of the donors. When HLA alleles, especially DR and DQ, strongly co-occurred, TCR associations were difficult to assign to individual alleles. A later analysis found that HLA-associated TCR beta chains were more clonally expanded and had lower generation probabilities than equally common non-associated chains. Specific HLA alleles were associated with over 15,000 TCR beta sequences at a false discovery rate of 0.05 in a later analysis.

The cohort comprised some 680 healthy bone marrow donors. Cohort members were all nominally healthy when sampled, although unrecorded immune exposures were likely present. The donor was CMV seronegative and was included in the group of 352 seronegative cohort members. Each donor provided a peripheral blood sample, and peripheral blood mononuclear cells were used for TCR beta sequencing. Genomic DNA extraction from the blood cell samples was performed with the Qiagen DNeasy Blood Extraction Kit. Libraries were prepared through the immunoSEQ multiplex PCR assay. For the multiplex PCR, a mixture combining 60 forward primers for TCR Vbeta segments and 13 reverse primers for TCR Jbeta segments was used. Amplification of the CDR3 region of rearranged TCR beta genes was performed with a multiplex PCR assay on genomic DNA. The Illumina HiSeq System was used to sequence the amplified TCR beta libraries as 87-base-pair reads. From the authors' description of their analysis: A later analysis tallied around 80 million unique TCR beta chains across the approximately 670 repertoires, and approximately 12 million of those chains were shared by two or more donors. A nearest-neighbor algorithm error-corrected the raw reads and collapsed the reads into unique sequences, merging closely related sequences to remove PCR and sequencing errors. Alignment of CDR3 sequences to IMGT reference sequences was used to assign V, D and J gene segments. For a sequence to be retained, at least a six-nucleotide match to both a V gene segment and a J gene segment was required. Rearrangements were classified as productive when the CDR3 lacked stop codons and remained in frame with V and J, and all other rearrangements were classified as non-productive. CDR3 was defined by IMGT convention, running from the second conserved V-encoded cysteine to the conserved J-encoded phenylalanine. The earlier analysis of 500 to 650 of the donors excluded any sequence lacking an unambiguous match to a single V gene segment. An earlier analysis of roughly 590 of the donors called V segments functional above 56.7% productive rearrangements and segregating when the between-donor standard deviation exceeded 5%. A statistical classification framework was built for diagnosing cytomegalovirus status from the catalog of TCR beta chain sequences. In a later analysis, TCR nucleotide sequences were compared against IMGT/GENE-DB human TR gene sequences so that V and J genes could be assigned. In a later analysis, CDR3 sequences and most-parsimonious VDJ recombination scenarios were assigned using the TCRdist pipeline. In a later analysis, each TCR beta chain was defined by its CDR3 amino acid sequence together with its V-gene family, and reads without a unique V-gene family were excluded. In a later analysis, several hundred highly shared, low-generation-probability nucleotide sequences were removed to address suspected cross-contamination and a sequencing artifact. In a later analysis, a clonal expansion index for each public chain was calculated from normalized within-repertoire ranks of inferred template counts. Generation probabilities in a later analysis came from a VDJ recombination model fitted to out-of-frame rearrangements, and those results were checked against IGoR. In a later analysis, TCR-TCR, TCR-HLA and TCR-CMV co-occurrence was scored with hypergeometric tests, and a repertoire-size bias correction was applied to TCR pairs. To estimate false discovery rates, a later analysis permuted the HLA or CMV assignments 20 times. In a later analysis, co-occurring TCRs were grouped with DBSCAN, and TCRdist sequence similarity was added when clustering was performed within HLA-allele-positive subsets. Co-occurrence clustering excluded repertoires with fewer than 30,000 or more than 120,000 public chains, plus five with anomalous nucleotide sharing. TCRdb re-hosts the immuneACCESS table, in-frame sequences only. Its copies lack some clones; in the studies checked, an unresolved V gene accounts for under half of them, and the cause for the rest is not known. V, J and clone size reflect that table, while D and trimming were determined from the DNA. For this sample there are approximately 89,000 clones; roughly 80% appear just once. Just over 1.4% of the sample rests with the top ten.

A note on this clone: The antigen this receptor binds is unknown. Base qualities are not provided; no much larger clone lies one nucleotide away.

Measured from the cysteine to the phenylalanine, the CDR3 is 15 residues long. Here the CDR3 DNA is all that survives: 45 bases in frame from base 1. The TCR originated in a male donor in good health and CMV-seronegative. The material sequenced was PBMCs. The chain joins TRBV21-1 to TRBJ2-3; TRBD2, the D gene given by the table, was not confirmed from the DNA. TRBV21-1 represents a pseudogene. The CDR3 region has the sequence CASGGGGAGTDTQYF. The DNA sequence is TGTGCCAGCGGTGGCGGGGGGGCAGGAACAGATACGCAGTATTTT.